The 28 T cell receptor beta chains reported below all come from one sample, sequenced in a study of T cell responses to AZD1222 COVID-19 vaccine. TCRdb keeps only in-frame clones here, not all; method: immunoSEQ multiplex PCR. Found here are roughly 62,000 clones, about 70% of them singletons; the top ten hold about an eighth. Sample: peripheral blood, taken on day 0 of AZD1222 vaccination. The receptors shown here come from an adult in good health.

This clone was seen a handful of times. The V and J genes are TRBV28 and TRBJ2-7; D is possibly TRBD1 or TRBD2 (5 bases each). The V end was cut by 3 bases, the J end by 2 bases, with 11 bases between. Per germline, CDR1 MDHEN and CDR2 SYDVKM. This CDR3 comprises 14 residues. The CDR3 reads CASSFRGETYEQYF. In DNA, the CDR3 is TGTGCCAGCAGTTTTAGGGGAGAGACCTACGAGCAGTACTTC. The full variable domain, completed using reference TRBV28 and TRBJ2-7, is DVKVTQSSRYLVKRTGEKVFLECVQDMDHENMFWYRQDPGLGLRLIYFSYDVKMKEKGDIPEGYSVSREKKERFSLILESASTNQTSMYLCASSFRGETYEQYFGPGTRLTVT.

This clone was observed once. The rearrangement joins TRBV27 to TRBJ2-1; D gene ambiguous. Germline values: CDR1 MNHEY, CDR2 SMNVEV (reference sequence). The germline V and J ends were trimmed by 2 bases and 10 bases, with 12 bases remaining between them. The CDR3 runs 13 residues. As DNA, the CDR3 is TGTGCCAGCAGTTTAAGGTGGGCAGCGGAGCAGTTCTTC. Its translation: CASSLRWAAEQFF.

The rearrangement links TRBV3-1 (or the pseudogene TRBV3-2) to TRBJ2-6; D remains ambiguous. Trimming shortened V by 5 bases and J by 1 base, and 9 bases separated the two germline ends. The CDR3 extends over 15 amino acids. Germline lookup yields CDR1 LGHDT and CDR2 YNNKEL (reference sequence). The chain's CDR3 is CASSEVYSGANVLTF. In nucleotides, the CDR3 is TGTGCCAGCAGCGAAGTATATTCTGGGGCCAACGTCCTGACTTTC.

The V gene is TRBV4-1, the J gene TRBJ2-3, with D unclear. CDR1 MGHRA and CDR2 YSYEKL come from the germline V gene. V lost 1 base and J 8 bases, leaving 10 bases between the germline ends. The CDR3 totals 13 residues. The CDR3 here is CASSQAIMGTQYF. CDR3 in DNA: TGCGCCAGCAGCCAAGCGATCATGGGTACGCAGTATTTT.

The rearrangement links TRBV15 to TRBJ2-1, with D tentatively TRBD1 (5 bases). Trimming removed 6 bases from V and 7 bases from J, with 10 bases in between. The CDR3 spans 12 residues. Per germline, CDR1 LNHNV and CDR2 YYDKDF (reference sequence). Here the CDR3 DNA reads TGTGCCACCAGAAGCAGGGCGAATGAGCAGTTCTTC. It specifies CATRSRANEQFF.

This clone has just a few counts. This rearrangement joins TRBV7-6 to TRBJ1-1, with D possibly TRBD1 on 5 matching bases. V was pared by 3 bases and J by 0 bases, with 14 bases between. CDR1 and CDR2 (germline): SGHVS, FNYEAQ. The CDR3 is made up of 16 amino acids. DNA of the CDR3: TGTGCCAGCAGCTTTCGACAGCAGGCTTTGAACACTGAAGCTTTCTTT. The encoded protein is CASSFRQQALNTEAFF.

This clone was observed a few times. This chain links TRBV9 with TRBJ2-1, with TRBD2 matching over 10 bases. CDR1 SGDLS and CDR2 YYNGEE come from the germline V gene. J was trimmed by 7 bases and V by 3 bases; bases with no gene match: 19. This CDR3 comprises 19 residues. CDR3 bases: TGTGCCAGCAGCGGGAACGTCCCCCGAGGAGCGGGGGGGCCGAATGAGCAGTTCTTC. Translation: CASSGNVPRGAGGPNEQFF.

J is TRBJ2-7 and V is TRBV28; D perhaps matches TRBD2 (6 bases). The CDR3 totals 15 residues. CDR1 and CDR2 (germline): MDHEN, SYDVKM. Deletions cut 4 bases from V and 0 bases from J, with 13 bases between. CDR3 sequence: CASSSPGLNSYEQYF. For the CDR3, the DNA is TGTGCCAGCAGTTCCCCGGGACTCAACTCCTACGAGCAGTACTTC.

This chain links TRBV19 with TRBJ1-2; no clear D gene. V gave up 3 bases and J gave up 1 base, with 12 bases separating them. The CDR3 covers 15 residues. In germline, CDR1 is LNHDA, CDR2 SQIVND (reference sequence). The chain's CDR3 is CASSIGEKINYGYTF. The CDR3 DNA reads TGTGCCAGTAGTATTGGGGAGAAGATTAACTATGGCTACACCTTC.

The chain joins TRBV9 to TRBJ2-1; 7 bases fit TRBD1. Germline values: CDR1 SGDLS, CDR2 YYNGEE. Unmatched junction bases numbered 2, after V lost 0 bases and J lost 2 bases. The CDR3 length is 15 residues. CDR3 loop: CASSVAGQAYNEQFF. The CDR3 DNA follows: TGTGCCAGCAGCGTAGCAGGACAGGCCTACAATGAGCAGTTCTTC.

This CDR3 reads CASSFQGTGRTEAFF. The CDR3 DNA reads TGTGCCAGCAGCTTCCAAGGGACAGGGAGAACTGAAGCTTTCTTT. This sequence joins TRBV5-8 and TRBJ1-1; 9 positions agree with TRBD1. Trimming cost V 2 bases and J 5 bases; bases outside gene matches: 7. Per the germline V gene, CDR1 is SGHTS and CDR2 is YDEGEE. The CDR3 sequence is 15 residues long.

The chain links TRBV5-4 to TRBJ1-3, with a tentative D call TRBD1 (5 bases). Germline loops: CDR1 SGHNT, CDR2 YYREEE (reference sequence). CDR3 length equals 15 residues. The V end lost 1 base, the J end lost 3 bases, and 11 bases lay between the germline ends. Here the CDR3 DNA reads TGTGCCAGCAGCTTGAGGGGAGAAGATGGAAACACCATATATTTT. Its translation: CASSLRGEDGNTIYF. Filled out from reference TRBV5-4 and TRBJ1-3, the complete variable domain reads ETGVTQSPTHLIKTRGQQVTLRCSSQSGHNTVSWYQQALGQGPQFIFQYYREEENGRGNFPPRFSGLQFPNYSSELNVNALELDDSALYLCASSLRGEDGNTIYFGEGSWLTVV.

This clone was detected only once. CDR3 sequence reads: CASSVAFSASTDTQYF. The CDR3 DNA reads TGTGCCAGCAGCGTAGCGTTTTCAGCTAGCACAGATACGCAGTATTTT. J is TRBJ2-3 and V is TRBV9; D is undetermined. Trimming took 0 bases from V and 0 from J, leaving 11 bases between them. The CDR3 runs 16 residues. CDR1 is SGDLS, CDR2 YYNGEE, per germline. Based on the CDR3 plus reference TRBV9 and TRBJ2-3, the full variable domain is DSGVTQTPKHLITATGQRVTLRCSPRSGDLSVYWYQQSLDQGLQFLIQYYNGEERAKGNILERFSAQQFPDLHSELNLSSLELGDSALYFCASSVAFSASTDTQYFGPGTRLTVL.

The gene calls are TRBV18 and TRBJ2-5; D may be TRBD2 (6 bases). The CDR3 sequence is 15 residues long. V shed 2 bases and J shed 1 base, with 11 bases lying between them. Germline CDR1 is KGHSH and CDR2 is LQKENI. The CDR3 here is CASSPGAGSQETQYF. CDR3 DNA sequence: TGTGCCAGCTCACCAGGGGCGGGATCCCAAGAGACCCAGTACTTC.

The chain is built from TRBV5-1 and TRBJ2-5, with 7 bases fitting TRBD2. The germline V gene has CDR1 SGHRS and CDR2 YFSETQ. V dropped 3 bases and J dropped 5; count of bases not matched to a gene: 10. This CDR3 region has 15 residues. CDR3 in DNA: TGCGCCAGCAGCTCCGGGACTACGACCGCGGAGACCCAGTACTTC. Translated: CASSSGTTTAETQYF.

The chain joins TRBV19 to TRBJ1-5; D might be TRBD1 (5 bases). V was clipped by 5 bases and J by 6 bases, with 11 bases between them. This CDR3 contains 13 residues. Looked up from germline, CDR1 is LNHDA and CDR2 is SQIVND (reference sequence). The CDR3 coding sequence is TGTGCCAGTAGTTCACCAGGGATTCAGCCCCAGCATTTT. Translated, it gives CASSSPGIQPQHF.

This sequence joins TRBV3-1 (or the pseudogene TRBV3-2) and TRBJ1-5; a weak D match, TRBD1 (5 bases). Germline V gene sequence: CDR1 LGHDT, CDR2 YNNKEL (reference sequence). Trimming left V 8 bases short and J 5 bases short, with 19 bases between. The CDR3 sequence is 15 residues long. Here the CDR3 DNA reads TGTGCCAGCGACGTACCGGGGCCAACCTATCAGCCCCAGCATTTT. The encoded protein is CASDVPGPTYQPQHF.

The J gene is TRBJ2-7, the V gene TRBV30; TRBD2 matches at 14 bases. This CDR3 comprises 15 residues. Germline CDR1 is GTSNPN and CDR2 is SVGIG (reference sequence). V was clipped by 5 bases and J by 0 bases; unmatched bases: 3. The CDR3 protein is CAWSGLAGVSYEQYF. The CDR3 bases are TGTGCCTGGTCGGGACTAGCGGGGGTCTCCTACGAGCAGTACTTC.

V and J are TRBV4-2 and TRBJ1-1, with D possibly being TRBD1 (6 bases). The length of the CDR3 is 14 residues. The germline CDR1 and CDR2 sequences are LGHNA and YNFKEQ. With 1 base removed from V and 4 bases from J, the gap between germline ends came to 10 bases. CDR3 DNA: TGTGCCAGCAGCCAAGGGCGGGGGCCCACTGAAGCTTTCTTT. Encoded protein: CASSQGRGPTEAFF.

The chain carries TRBV19 and TRBJ1-5; D is possibly TRBD1 (6 bases). CDR1 is LNHDA and CDR2 is SQIVND in the germline V gene (reference sequence). There are 16 residues in the CDR3. Trimming removed 5 bases at V and 1 base at J, with 15 bases between. CDR3 residues: CASSATGSGSNQPQHF. Written as DNA, the CDR3 is TGTGCCAGTAGTGCAACAGGGTCGGGAAGCAATCAGCCCCAGCATTTT.

The CDR3 reads CASRLEGKLFF. CDR3 coding DNA: TGTGCCAGTAGGTTGGAGGGAAAACTGTTTTTT. This rearrangement joins TRBV19 to TRBJ1-4; D uncertain. The CDR3 runs to 11 residues. The germline V gene encodes CDR1 LNHDA and CDR2 SQIVND (reference sequence). V was shortened by 6 bases and J by 10 bases, with 9 bases between the two germline ends.

The rearrangement uses TRBV5-1 and TRBJ1-6; D ambiguous. The CDR3 is 13 residues long. The V and J ends lost 0 bases and 10 bases respectively, with 8 bases between them. Germline assignment: CDR1 SGHRS and CDR2 YFSETQ. This CDR3 reads CASSLVGESPLHF. The CDR3 DNA sequence: TGCGCCAGCAGCTTGGTTGGGGAATCACCCCTCCACTTT.

The J gene is TRBJ2-7, the V gene TRBV3-1 (or the pseudogene TRBV3-2); perhaps D is TRBD1 or TRBD2 (5 bases each). Deletions cut 5 bases from V and 5 bases from J, with 7 bases between. CDR1 is LGHDT, CDR2 YNNKEL, per germline (reference sequence). The CDR3 is made up of 11 amino acids. The CDR3 sequence is CASSRGHEQYF. The CDR3 bases are TGTGCCAGCAGCAGGGGACACGAGCAGTACTTC.

The genes are TRBV28 and TRBJ1-2; D is undetermined. The CDR3 runs to 14 residues. CDR1 and CDR2 (germline): MDHEN, SYDVKM. V was pared by 4 bases and J by 4 bases, with 13 bases between. CDR3 bases: TGTGCCAGCAGTTCCGCCCGTGTACTCTATGGCTACACCTTC. Its protein product is CASSSARVLYGYTF.

The rearrangement joins TRBV7-2 to TRBJ1-3; unclear D gene. This CDR3 has 15 amino acids. With 5 bases removed from V and 2 bases from J, the gap between germline ends came to 13 bases. The germline V gene has CDR1 SGHTA and CDR2 FQGNSA. CDR3 DNA sequence: TGTGCCAGCAGCCCCCGAGACCTGGCTGGAAACACCATATATTTT. Protein product: CASSPRDLAGNTIYF. Looking up the rest from reference TRBV7-2 and TRBJ1-3 gives the full variable domain: GAGVSQSPSNKVTEKGKDVELRCDPISGHTALYWYRQSLGQGLEFLIYFQGNSAPDKSGLPSDRFSAERTGGSVSTLTIQRTQQEDSAVYLCASSPRDLAGNTIYFGEGSWLTVV.

This sequence joins TRBV7-2 and TRBJ2-6; 11 bases align to TRBD1. The junction had 7 bases not matched to a gene; V was cut back by 11 bases and J by 1 base. The length of the CDR3 is 16 residues. Germline CDR1 is SGHTA and CDR2 is FQGNSA. The CDR3 DNA reads TGTGCCGCCGTCGGACAGGGGGCTTCTGGGGCCAACGTCCTGACTTTC. As protein: CAAVGQGASGANVLTF.

The V and J genes are TRBV9 and TRBJ1-1; D might be TRBD1 (5 bases). V lost 3 bases and J lost 0, with 9 bases in between. Germline V CDR1 and CDR2: SGDLS, YYNGEE. The length of the CDR3 is 14 residues. The CDR3 region has the DNA TGTGCCAGCAGCGGGGACGGAATGAACACTGAAGCTTTCTTT. It yields the protein CASSGDGMNTEAFF. Filled out from reference TRBV9 and TRBJ1-1, the complete variable domain reads DSGVTQTPKHLITATGQRVTLRCSPRSGDLSVYWYQQSLDQGLQFLIQYYNGEERAKGNILERFSAQQFPDLHSELNLSSLELGDSALYFCASSGDGMNTEAFFGQGTRLTVV.

The V call is TRBV10-2, the J call TRBJ2-1; D is perhaps TRBD2 (5 bases). The length of the CDR3 is 13 residues. The V and J ends lost 8 bases and 3 bases respectively, with 11 bases between them. Germline V gene lookup returns CDR1 WSHSY and CDR2 SAAADI. The CDR3 protein is CASGRTFYNEQFF. As DNA, the CDR3 is TGCGCCAGCGGCCGGACTTTCTACAATGAGCAGTTCTTC.